Below, 22 T cell receptor beta chains from the same sample are listed, as sequenced in a study of T-cell reconstitution after alpha-beta-depleted transplantation in children. Unique molecular identifiers were incorporated into the prepared TCRbeta library. In TCRdb, the PCR reads were re-called with MiXCR into one record per CDR3 protein. The table lists approximately 220,000 distinct CDR3 sequences, around a sixth of them singletons. The material was PBMCs, mostly from graft donor cells, obtained 360 days after TCRalphabeta/CD19-depleted stem cell transplant. All receptors come from a male patient under 10 years old who had a stem cell transplant for acute lymphoblastic leukemia, so the T cells may come from the graft donor.

This chain connects TRBV5-4 to TRBJ2-1; tentative D call: TRBD1 (5 bases). This CDR3 region has 16 residues. From germline, CDR1 is SGHNT and CDR2 YYREEE (reference sequence). With 1 base removed from V and 3 bases from J, the gap between germline ends came to 14 bases. The DNA of the CDR3 is TGTGCCAGCAGCTTGTCATGGACAAGGGGCTACAATGAGCAGTTCTTC. This gives the protein CASSLSWTRGYNEQFF.

The genes are TRBV5-6 and TRBJ2-7; D is perhaps TRBD2 (6 bases). The germline V gene encodes CDR1 SGHDT and CDR2 YYEEEE. The V end was cut by 1 base, the J end by 3 bases, with 17 bases between. The CDR3 runs to 16 residues. DNA for the CDR3: TGTGCCAGCAGCTTGAGTGGGGAGGACTACTACTACGAGCAGTACTTC. Residues: CASSLSGEDYYYEQYF.

This sequence joins TRBV7-2 and TRBJ2-1; possibly TRBD1 for D (6 bases). The V gene lost 5 bases and the J gene lost 5 bases, with 19 bases spanning the gap. The germline V gene has CDR1 SGHTA and CDR2 FQGNSA. The CDR3 is 16 residues long. The CDR3 DNA is TGTGCCAGCAGCCAATTCGCCGGGACAACGGACAATGAGCAGTTCTTC. Encoded protein: CASSQFAGTTDNEQFF.

This clonotype has more than one count but fewer than ten. V is TRBV7-9 and J is TRBJ1-1; the D gene is possibly TRBD1 (5 bases). Trimming left V 1 base short and J 4 bases short, with 16 bases between. The CDR3 has 16 residues. From germline, CDR1 is SEHNR and CDR2 FQNEAQ (reference sequence). The CDR3 DNA sequence: TGTGCCAGCAGCTTAGTAAAGGGACCGCGGGGCACTGAAGCTTTCTTT. Protein product: CASSLVKGPRGTEAFF. Filled out from reference TRBV7-9 and TRBJ1-1, the complete variable domain reads DTGVSQNPRHKITKRGQNVTFRCDPISEHNRLYWYRQTLGQGPEFLTYFQNEAQLEKSRLLSDRFSAERPKGSFSTLEIQRTEQGDSAMYLCASSLVKGPRGTEAFFGQGTRLTVV.

This clonotype appeared a few times. V is TRBV7-8 and J is TRBJ1-1, with unresolved D. This CDR3 has 15 amino acids. Germline V lookup: CDR1 SGHVS, CDR2 FQNEAQ. V was trimmed by 6 bases and J by 1 base, leaving 15 bases between them. The CDR3 DNA follows: TGTGCCAGCAGGCAGGAGCGCGCGGGGAACACTGAAGCTTTCTTT. The encoded protein is CASRQERAGNTEAFF.

The V and J genes are TRBV4-2 and TRBJ2-4; no reliable D call. V lost 0 bases, J lost 0 bases, and 6 bases lay in between. Looked up from germline, CDR1 is LGHNA and CDR2 is YNFKEQ. The CDR3 consists of 15 residues. CDR3 in amino acids: CASSQESLAKNIQYF. CDR3 coding DNA: TGTGCCAGCAGCCAAGAGTCACTAGCCAAAAACATTCAGTACTTC.

The sample holds a few counts of this clonotype. The chain uses TRBV10-2 and TRBJ2-3, with 12 bases matching TRBD2. The CDR3 covers 16 residues. Trimming removed 7 bases from V and 2 bases from J; junction bases left unmatched: 7. CDR1 WSHSY and CDR2 SAAADI come from the germline V gene. The CDR3 DNA reads as TGCGCCAGCATCCGAGGACTAGCGGGGTACACAGATACGCAGTATTTT. Amino acids: CASIRGLAGYTDTQYF.

The chain joins TRBV20-1 to TRBJ2-1; tentative D call: TRBD1 (6 bases). V lost 3 bases, J lost 2 bases, and 11 bases lay in between. The CDR3 length is 14 residues. Germline CDR1 and CDR2: DFQATT and SNEGSKA (reference sequence). CDR3 DNA sequence: TGCAGTGCTAGTCAAAGGGGGACCTACAATGAGCAGTTCTTC. Its protein product is CSASQRGTYNEQFF.

This clonotype was seen a few times. The chain employs TRBV5-6 and TRBJ2-3; unclear D gene. The germline V and J ends were trimmed by 4 bases and 1 base, with 7 bases remaining between them. The CDR3 is made up of 13 amino acids. Germline V gives CDR1 SGHDT, CDR2 YYEEEE. The CDR3 region has the DNA TGTGCCAGCAGCCATCCGGGCACAGATACGCAGTATTTT. This gives the protein CASSHPGTDTQYF.

This clonotype was seen more than once but under ten times. The V call is TRBV6-2 or TRBV6-3, the J call TRBJ2-1; possibly TRBD2 for D (6 bases). CDR3 length: 15 residues. Trimming took off 5 bases at V and 5 bases at J, with 16 bases between the two ends. Germline loops: CDR1 MNHEY, CDR2 SVGEGT. The CDR3 DNA reads as TGTGCCAGCAGTGGTTGGGGGGACCCTAACAATGAGCAGTTCTTC. Translating gives CASSGWGDPNNEQFF.

The V gene is TRBV25-1, the J gene TRBJ1-2, with D possibly TRBD1 on 5 matching bases. The ends were cut back, 4 bases at V and 8 bases at J, with 5 bases in the middle. The germline V gene has CDR1 MGHDK and CDR2 SYGVNS. The CDR3 is 10 residues long. Here the CDR3 reads CASSAGGYTF. Written as DNA, the CDR3 is TGTGCCAGCAGTGCAGGGGGCTACACCTTC.

This chain links TRBV28 with TRBJ2-7; no definite D call. The CDR3 is 12 amino acids. V was shortened by 4 bases and J by 4 bases, with 8 bases between the two germline ends. The germline gives CDR1 MDHEN, CDR2 SYDVKM. The CDR3 coding sequence is TGTGCCAGCAGTTCTTGGGAATACGAGCAGTACTTC. Protein product: CASSSWEYEQYF. Together with reference TRBV28 and TRBJ2-7, the CDR3 gives the full variable domain: DVKVTQSSRYLVKRTGEKVFLECVQDMDHENMFWYRQDPGLGLRLIYFSYDVKMKEKGDIPEGYSVSREKKERFSLILESASTNQTSMYLCASSSWEYEQYFGPGTRLTVT.

As concerns this clonotype: Germline and junction disagree at one end, which may indicate a read error. V is TRBV7-2 and J is TRBJ2-1, with 8 bases fitting TRBD1. The CDR3 spans 15 residues. Germline CDR1 is SGHTA and CDR2 is FQGNSA. The DNA for the CDR3 is TGTGCCAGCAGCTTGACGGGACAGGAGATCAATGAGCAATTCTTC. Protein sequence: CASSLTGQEINEQFF.

V gene TRBV12-3 or TRBV12-4 combines with J gene TRBJ2-1, with no clear D. V dropped 3 bases and J dropped 4 bases, with 7 bases sitting between them. This CDR3 spans 13 amino acids. The CDR3, as DNA: TGTGCCAGCAGTTTGAGGATGTACAATGAGCAGTTCTTC. This gives the protein CASSLRMYNEQFF.

CDR3 sequence reads: CASSQGDIHNEQFF. CDR3 DNA sequence: TGTGCCAGCAGCCAAGGGGACATCCACAATGAGCAGTTCTTC. The rearrangement joins TRBV14 to TRBJ2-1; a possible D gene is TRBD1 (6 bases). The CDR3 is made up of 14 amino acids. Germline CDR1 and CDR2: SGHDN and FVKESK. V was trimmed by 1 base and J by 5 bases, leaving 9 bases between them.

This sequence joins TRBV27 and TRBJ2-3; TRBD1 aligns across 9 bases. The CDR3 spans 18 residues. CDR1 and CDR2 (germline): MNHEY, SMNVEV (reference sequence). V trimming: 5 bases; J trimming: 2 bases; junction bases outside the gene matches: 14. CDR3 residues: CASSARTGVSVNTDTQYF. The CDR3 DNA reads as TGTGCCAGCAGTGCAAGGACAGGGGTATCGGTTAACACAGATACGCAGTATTTT.

The J gene is TRBJ1-1, the V gene TRBV3-1; D is uncertain. V lost 0 bases, J lost 6 bases, and 11 bases lay in between. There are 14 residues in the CDR3. CDR1 LGHDT and CDR2 YNNKEL come from the germline V gene (reference sequence). In nucleotides, the CDR3 is TGTGCCAGCAGCCAAGATTTGGGTGACGCTGAAGCTTTCTTT. Amino acids: CASSQDLGDAEAFF.

At least ten counts were recorded for this clonotype. CDR3 in DNA: TGTGCCAGCAGCGTAGCTCGGGGTTATGAGCAGTTCTTC. Protein product: CASSVARGYEQFF. V is TRBV9 and J is TRBJ2-1, with D maybe TRBD2 (5 bases). V lost 0 bases and J lost 8, with 9 bases in between. The germline V gene has CDR1 SGDLS and CDR2 YYNGEE. CDR3 length equals 13 residues. Filled out from reference TRBV9 and TRBJ2-1, the complete variable domain reads DSGVTQTPKHLITATGQRVTLRCSPRSGDLSVYWYQQSLDQGLQFLIQYYNGEERAKGNILERFSAQQFPDLHSELNLSSLELGDSALYFCASSVARGYEQFFGPGTRLTVL.

The gene calls are TRBV20-1 and TRBJ2-5; D is possibly TRBD2 (6 bases). The CDR3 is 15 amino acids. Germline assignment: CDR1 DFQATT and CDR2 SNEGSKA (reference sequence). Trimming stripped 1 base from V and 2 bases from J, with 14 bases between. CDR3 in DNA: TGCAGTGCTAGAGTGGAGGGGCTAGCACAAGAGACCCAGTACTTC. Translation gives CSARVEGLAQETQYF.

The chain has TRBV21-1 and TRBJ1-2; the D call in the table, TRBD1, was not verified against the DNA. TRBV21-1 is classified as a pseudogene. This CDR3 contains 19 residues. The DNA of the CDR3 is TGTGCCAGCAGCAAAACCTGGTCGGGACAGGGGGCGCGGGTCTATGGCTACACCTTC. Protein sequence: CASSKTWSGQGARVYGYTF.

In this sample, this clonotype turned up a few times. The V call is TRBV10-3, the J call TRBJ2-1, with 7 bases lining up with TRBD2. Germline V gives CDR1 ENHRY, CDR2 SYGVKD. The V segment lost 7 bases and the J segment 5 bases; nucleotides outside the gene matches: 8. The CDR3 length is 14 residues. The CDR3 loop is CAINLSGLNNEQFF. Written as DNA, the CDR3 is TGTGCCATCAATCTTAGCGGGTTGAACAATGAGCAGTTCTTC.

This clonotype was seen a few times. This sequence joins TRBV5-5 and TRBJ1-2; the match to TRBD1 covers 8 bases. From germline, CDR1 is SGHKS and CDR2 YYEKEE (reference sequence). With V trimmed by 4 bases and J by 0 bases, 5 bases remained unmatched. The CDR3 loop spans 15 amino acids. The CDR3 sequence: CASSVDRGSNYGYTF. CDR3 in DNA: TGTGCCAGCAGCGTCGACAGGGGCTCTAACTATGGCTACACCTTC.